The next 28 T cell receptor beta chains were all read from a single sample in a study of T cell responses to AZD1222 COVID-19 vaccine. The table came from immunoSEQ multiplex PCR; TCRdb's copy has only in-frame clones and leaves some out. This table has tens of thousands of clones, around 80% appearing once. This specimen was peripheral blood, taken 28 days after the second AZD1222 dose. These receptors all stem from an adult who received the AZD1222 COVID-19 vaccine.

The chain employs TRBV11-2 and TRBJ2-7; the match to TRBD1 covers 9 bases. There are 16 residues in the CDR3. CDR1 SGHAT and CDR2 FQNNGV come from the germline V gene. The junction had 8 bases not matched to a gene; V was cut back by 0 bases and J by 5 bases. Written as DNA, the CDR3 is TGTGCCAGCAGCTTAGACTTATCCGGGACAGGGAACGAGCAGTACTTC. Protein: CASSLDLSGTGNEQYF.

The chain is built from TRBV7-8 and TRBJ2-7; 7 positions match TRBD2. Trimming took 5 bases from V and 6 from J; bases not matched to a gene: 13. The V gene's germline CDR1 is SGHVS and CDR2 FQNEAQ. The length of the CDR3 is 15 residues. The CDR3 spells CASSPKRGVQGEQYF. In nucleotides, the CDR3 is TGTGCCAGCAGCCCGAAACGGGGGGTCCAGGGCGAGCAGTACTTC.

The CDR3 region is CASSPRAGESQPQHF. As DNA, the CDR3 is TGTGCCAGCTCACCAAGGGCAGGGGAAAGTCAGCCCCAGCATTTT. The genes are TRBV18 and TRBJ1-5, with D perhaps TRBD1 (6 bases). The CDR3 has 15 residues. V lost 2 bases to trimming and J lost 6 bases, with 14 bases between them. The germline V gene has CDR1 KGHSH and CDR2 LQKENI. The full variable domain, with the rest looked up from reference TRBV18 and TRBJ1-5, is NAGVMQNPRHLVRRRGQEARLRCSPMKGHSHVYWYRQLPEEGLKFMVYLQKENIIDESGMPKERFSAEFPKEGPSILRIQQVVRGDSAAYFCASSPRAGESQPQHFGDGTRLSIL.

The chain is built from TRBV4-2 and TRBJ2-1, with 11 positions matching TRBD2. CDR1 LGHNA and CDR2 YNFKEQ come from the germline V gene. This CDR3 has 15 residues. The V segment lost 4 bases and the J segment 5 bases; nucleotides outside the gene matches: 4. CDR3 protein: CASSPGTSGNNEQFF. CDR3 sequence (DNA): TGTGCCAGCAGCCCCGGGACTAGCGGAAACAATGAGCAGTTCTTC.

This clone was recorded a few times. Here the CDR3 DNA reads TGTGCCAGTAGCCAGTTACTCGGGACTAGCGGGAGTATCGAGCAGTACTTC. Amino acids: CASSQLLGTSGSIEQYF. The rearrangement uses TRBV19 and TRBJ2-7; TRBD2 matches 14 bases. Germline lookup yields CDR1 LNHDA and CDR2 SQIVND (reference sequence). J was trimmed by 6 bases and V by 6 bases; bases with no gene match: 13. The CDR3 spans 17 residues.

The V and J genes are TRBV28 and TRBJ1-5; D may be TRBD1 (5 bases). The CDR3 has 15 residues. V lost 2 bases and J lost 2, with 10 bases in between. The germline gives CDR1 MDHEN, CDR2 SYDVKM. CDR3 in DNA: TGTGCCAGCAGTTTAGGGGGTTGGGGCAATCAGCCCCAGCATTTT. Translating gives CASSLGGWGNQPQHF. Together with reference TRBV28 and TRBJ1-5, the CDR3 gives the full variable domain: DVKVTQSSRYLVKRTGEKVFLECVQDMDHENMFWYRQDPGLGLRLIYFSYDVKMKEKGDIPEGYSVSREKKERFSLILESASTNQTSMYLCASSLGGWGNQPQHFGDGTRLSIL.

This clone occurred a few times. The rearrangement links TRBV3-1 (or the pseudogene TRBV3-2) to TRBJ2-7, with unresolved D. V shed 0 bases and J shed 3 bases, with 9 bases lying between them. CDR3 length: 14 residues. Germline V CDR1 and CDR2: LGHDT, YNNKEL (reference sequence). The CDR3 loop reads CASSQENYGYEQYF. CDR3 bases: TGTGCCAGCAGCCAAGAAAATTACGGCTACGAGCAGTACTTC.

This clone came up many times. The chain employs TRBV7-9 and TRBJ2-3; TRBD2 agrees at 12 bases. The germline V gene encodes CDR1 SEHNR and CDR2 FQNEAQ (reference sequence). The V gene end was trimmed by 4 bases and the J gene end by 6 bases; junction bases not matched to a gene: 8. This CDR3 region has 16 residues. CDR3 sequence reads: CASSSVTTSGSDTQYF. The CDR3 bases are TGTGCCAGCAGCTCCGTAACGACTAGCGGGAGTGATACGCAGTATTTT.

This clone was seen a handful of times. The V and J genes are TRBV6-2 or TRBV6-3 and TRBJ2-5; weak D call: TRBD1 (6 bases). This CDR3 contains 12 residues. V was cut by 6 bases and J by 13 bases, with 18 bases left in between. Germline-derived CDR1 and CDR2 are MNHEY and SVGEGT. The CDR3 here is CASSSRTVSRYF. CDR3 nucleotides: TGTGCCAGCAGCAGTCGGACAGTTTCGCGGTACTTC.

This chain joins TRBV15 and TRBJ2-1, with TRBD2 matching over 9 bases. With V trimmed by 1 base and J by 4 bases, 5 bases remained unmatched. The CDR3 contains 16 residues. Germline V gene data show CDR1 as LNHNV and CDR2 as YYDKDF (reference sequence). The CDR3 is CATSRARLAEYNEQFF. The CDR3 coding sequence is TGTGCCACCAGCAGAGCCAGACTAGCGGAATACAATGAGCAGTTCTTC. Using reference TRBV15 and TRBJ2-1 for the parts outside the CDR3, the full variable domain is DAMVIQNPRYQVTQFGKPVTLSCSQTLNHNVMYWYQQKSSQAPKLLFHYYDKDFNNEADTPDNFQSRRPNTSFCFLDIRSPGLGDTAMYLCATSRARLAEYNEQFFGPGTRLTVL.

The CDR3 loop reads CASSLDGRRGETQYF. The DNA for the CDR3 is TGTGCCAGCAGCTTAGATGGGCGGAGGGGAGAGACCCAGTACTTC. This chain joins TRBV11-3 and TRBJ2-5, with D possibly being TRBD2 (6 bases). With 0 bases removed from V and 4 bases from J, the gap between germline ends came to 12 bases. Germline V lookup: CDR1 SGHNT, CDR2 YENEEA. This CDR3 comprises 15 residues. Looking up the rest from reference TRBV11-3 and TRBJ2-5 gives the full variable domain: EAGVVQSPRYKIIEKKQPVAFWCNPISGHNTLYWYLQNLGQGPELLIRYENEEAVDDSQLPKDRFSAERLKGVDSTLKIQPAELGDSAVYLCASSLDGRRGETQYFGPGTRLLVL.

The chain links TRBV4-2 to TRBJ2-1, with 7 bases matching TRBD1. Germline V gene data show CDR1 as LGHNA and CDR2 as YNFKEQ. V lost 2 bases, J lost 0 bases, and 7 bases stayed unmatched. The CDR3 totals 17 residues. CDR3 residues: CASSQSFRDSSYNEQFF. CDR3 DNA: TGTGCCAGCAGCCAAAGCTTCAGGGACAGCTCCTACAATGAGCAGTTCTTC.

This clone was detected once. The rearrangement uses TRBV19 and TRBJ2-3, with 8 nucleotides matching TRBD2. Germline trimming cut 7 bases from V and 6 bases from J; bases unmatched to any gene: 6. The CDR3 consists of 13 residues. Germline assignment: CDR1 LNHDA and CDR2 SQIVND (reference sequence). CDR3 coding DNA: TGTGCCAGTAAGAGCGGGGGACGGGATACGCAGTATTTT. Protein sequence: CASKSGGRDTQYF. Using reference TRBV19 and TRBJ2-3 for the parts outside the CDR3, the full variable domain is DGGITQSPKYLFRKEGQNVTLSCEQNLNHDAMYWYRQDPGQGLRLIYYSQIVNDFQKGDIAEGYSVSREKKESFPLTVTSAQKNPTAFYLCASKSGGRDTQYFGPGTRLTVL.

V gene TRBV28 combines with J gene TRBJ2-7, with 8 bases aligning to TRBD2. The CDR3 totals 15 residues. Germline V CDR1 and CDR2: MDHEN, SYDVKM. With 3 bases clipped from V and 3 bases from J, the junction kept 7 bases outside the gene matches. Written as DNA, the CDR3 is TGTGCCAGCAGTTTCCCCGGCGCGGGAGGCTACGAGCAGTACTTC. Its protein is CASSFPGAGGYEQYF.

J is TRBJ2-1 and V is TRBV18; 7 bases are a match to TRBD1. The junction had 5 bases not matched to a gene; V was cut back by 3 bases and J by 0 bases. The CDR3 contains 16 residues. From germline, CDR1 is KGHSH and CDR2 LQKENI. Here the CDR3 reads CASSPATGSSYNEQFF. In DNA form, the CDR3 reads TGTGCCAGCTCACCGGCGACAGGGAGCTCCTACAATGAGCAGTTCTTC.

This clone was seen more than once but under ten times. This chain connects TRBV5-1 to TRBJ1-2; perhaps TRBD1 as D (6 bases). There are 15 residues in the CDR3. V was pared by 0 bases and J by 4 bases, with 13 bases between. Germline V gene data show CDR1 as SGHRS and CDR2 as YFSETQ. The CDR3 here is CASSLGAGEIYGYTF. As DNA, the CDR3 is TGCGCCAGCAGCTTGGGGGCAGGGGAGATCTATGGCTACACCTTC.

This chain uses TRBV20-1 with TRBJ1-1, with D unresolved. The CDR3 totals 11 residues. The ends were cut back, 8 bases at V and 4 bases at J, with 11 bases in the middle. Germline CDR1 is DFQATT and CDR2 is SNEGSKA (reference sequence). As DNA, the CDR3 is TGCAGTACCGGAGGTGTCACTGAAGCTTTCTTT. It specifies CSTGGVTEAFF.

The chain employs TRBV2 and TRBJ2-7; D is unclear. This CDR3 is 11 amino acids long. Germline assignment: CDR1 SNHLY and CDR2 FYNNEI. The V gene lost 8 bases and the J gene lost 5 bases, with 10 bases spanning the gap. Here the CDR3 DNA reads TGTGCCAGCGCCGCCCAAAACGAGCAGTACTTC. It is translated as CASAAQNEQYF.

For this clone: The germline gene is not matched at one end of the junction; a read error may be the cause. V usage is TRBV5-1 and J usage is TRBJ2-2; 10 bases align to TRBD1. This CDR3 region has 16 residues. Per germline, CDR1 SGHRS and CDR2 YFSETQ. CDR3 nucleotides: TGCACCAGCAGCCGAATCGGGACAGGGGTTGGCGGGGAGCTGTTTTTT. This codes for CTSSRIGTGVGGELFF.

This chain joins TRBV19 and TRBJ1-5, with D maybe TRBD1 (6 bases). Germline values: CDR1 LNHDA, CDR2 SQIVND (reference sequence). Between the trimmed V and J ends, which lost 7 bases and 5 bases, there was a span of 18 bases. The CDR3 has 15 amino acids. CDR3 amino acids: CASISGQGLHQPQHF. CDR3 sequence (DNA): TGTGCCAGTATCAGTGGGCAGGGGCTTCATCAGCCCCAGCATTTT.

V gene TRBV27 combines with J gene TRBJ1-4; 7 bases are shared with TRBD1. Germline V lookup: CDR1 MNHEY, CDR2 SMNVEV (reference sequence). With V trimmed by 6 bases and J by 8 bases, 15 bases remained unmatched. This CDR3 is 16 amino acids long. CDR3 protein: CASSQNRDSMVEKLFF. In nucleotides, the CDR3 is TGTGCCAGCAGCCAAAACCGGGACAGCATGGTGGAAAAACTGTTTTTT.

V usage is TRBV30 and J usage is TRBJ2-7, with D possibly TRBD1 on 5 matching bases. CDR3 length equals 11 residues. V lost 2 bases and J 6 bases, leaving 8 bases between the germline ends. The germline CDR1 and CDR2 sequences are GTSNPN and SVGIG (reference sequence). The CDR3 reads CAWSTGPEQYF. The DNA of the CDR3 is TGTGCCTGGAGTACAGGACCCGAGCAGTACTTC.

The table lists this clone with a few counts. The rearrangement joins TRBV7-9 to TRBJ2-1, with 9 bases aligning to TRBD1. Trimming removed 0 bases from V and 6 bases from J; junction bases left unmatched: 3. The CDR3 loop spans 15 amino acids. The germline V gene encodes CDR1 SEHNR and CDR2 FQNEAQ (reference sequence). CDR3: CASSLADRGRNEQFF. In DNA, the CDR3 is TGTGCCAGCAGCTTAGCGGACAGGGGACGCAATGAGCAGTTCTTC.

The J gene is TRBJ2-1, the V gene TRBV11-2; D is possibly TRBD1 or TRBD2 (6 bases each). The CDR3 length is 16 residues. CDR1 and CDR2 (germline): SGHAT, FQNNGV. V dropped 6 bases and J dropped 0 bases, with 15 bases sitting between them. The CDR3 loop is CASSLGGASSYNEQFF. In DNA form, the CDR3 reads TGTGCCAGCAGTTTGGGGGGCGCGAGCTCCTACAATGAGCAGTTCTTC.

The gene calls are TRBV30 and TRBJ1-2; TRBD1 is a possible D gene (5 bases). Trimming pared 0 bases from V and 12 bases from J, leaving 11 bases between. The germline gives CDR1 GTSNPN, CDR2 SVGIG (reference sequence). The CDR3 has 11 amino acids. The CDR3 reads CAWSVMGENTF. CDR3 coding DNA: TGTGCCTGGAGTGTCATGGGGGAGAACACCTTC.

The V gene is TRBV4-1, the J gene TRBJ1-1; 8 bases map to TRBD1. The V gene's germline CDR1 is MGHRA and CDR2 YSYEKL. CDR3 length: 13 residues. J lost 9 bases, V lost 3 bases, and 6 bases had no gene match. CDR3 region: CASSHRTGHQAFF. The CDR3 bases are TGCGCCAGCAGCCATCGGACAGGGCATCAAGCTTTCTTT.

The chain has TRBV19 and TRBJ1-1, with D perhaps TRBD1 (5 bases). Germline lookup yields CDR1 LNHDA and CDR2 SQIVND (reference sequence). Trimming removed 3 bases from V and 5 bases from J, with 13 bases in between. The CDR3 consists of 14 residues. DNA of the CDR3: TGTGCCAGTAGTATTCCCAGGGCGGGGACTGAAGCTTTCTTT. Amino acid sequence: CASSIPRAGTEAFF.

This clone occurred once. The chain uses TRBV6-2 or TRBV6-3 and TRBJ2-7, with TRBD2 matching 10 bases. This CDR3 contains 16 residues. The trim removed 2 bases at V and 0 bases at J, leaving 4 bases unmatched. CDR1 and CDR2 from the germline V gene are MNHEY and SVGEGT. The CDR3 DNA reads TGTGCCAGCAGTTACCGGGGACTAGCGAGCTCCTACGAGCAGTACTTC. Translated, it gives CASSYRGLASSYEQYF.